These 20 T cell receptor beta chains were all obtained from the same sample, sequenced in a study of response to subunit inactivated influenza vaccine. TCRdb re-analysed the RT-PCR reads in MiXCR, keeping a single row per CDR3 protein. The sample has around 520,000 distinct CDR3 sequences, 10% to 15% seen once. The sequencing used PBMCs from blood, collected on the day of vaccination. The receptor source for this set is a man aged 50-60 years who received an inactivated influenza vaccine.

This clonotype showed up just a few times. J is TRBJ2-2 and V is TRBV5-4; D tentatively reads TRBD1 or TRBD2 (6 bases each). V shed 5 bases and J shed 4 bases, with 15 bases lying between them. This CDR3 contains 15 residues. The germline CDR1 and CDR2 sequences are SGHNT and YYREEE (reference sequence). The CDR3 sequence is CASSLGGRGTGELFF. The CDR3 DNA reads as TGTGCCAGCAGTCTGGGGGGCCGGGGCACCGGGGAGCTGTTTTTT.

This chain uses TRBV6-1 with TRBJ2-3; D is uncertain. Germline-derived CDR1 and CDR2 are MNHNS and SASEGT. The CDR3 contains 14 residues. The germline V and J ends were trimmed by 4 bases and 1 base, with 9 bases remaining between them. This CDR3 reads CASSARPGTDTQYF. CDR3 DNA sequence: TGTGCCAGCAGTGCACGGCCCGGCACAGATACGCAGTATTTT.

V gene TRBV5-1 combines with J gene TRBJ1-2; 9 bases line up with TRBD1. After removal of 4 bases from V and 6 bases from J, the junction contained 4 bases not matched to a gene. This CDR3 region has 13 residues. Germline assignment: CDR1 SGHRS and CDR2 YFSETQ. The CDR3 bases are TGCGCCAGCAGCCGCCGGGACAGGGATGGCTACACCTTC. Its protein product is CASSRRDRDGYTF.

The chain joins TRBV7-2 to TRBJ2-7; D unclear. Germline assignment: CDR1 SGHTA and CDR2 FQGNSA. V was pared by 3 bases and J by 3 bases, with 12 bases between. The CDR3 runs to 14 residues. CDR3 coding DNA: TGTGCCAGCAGCTTCCACACAGCGAACTACGAGCAGTACTTC. Its protein product is CASSFHTANYEQYF. Full variable domain (outside the CDR3, taken from reference TRBV7-2 and TRBJ2-7): GAGVSQSPSNKVTEKGKDVELRCDPISGHTALYWYRQSLGQGLEFLIYFQGNSAPDKSGLPSDRFSAERTGGSVSTLTIQRTQQEDSAVYLCASSFHTANYEQYFGPGTRLTVT.

This clonotype was recorded a few times. This chain connects TRBV7-2 to TRBJ2-1; D call uncertain. CDR1 and CDR2 (germline): SGHTA, FQGNSA. This CDR3 contains 15 residues. V was cut by 5 bases and J by 3 bases, with 14 bases left in between. For the CDR3, the DNA is TGTGCCAGCAGCCTTGATTGGGGATTCTACAATGAGCAGTTCTTC. It encodes CASSLDWGFYNEQFF.

This clonotype was counted at least ten times. This chain links TRBV21-1 with TRBJ2-4; the table assigns TRBD1, which was not confirmed against the DNA. TRBV21-1 counts as a pseudogene. The CDR3 extends over 14 amino acids. In nucleotides, the CDR3 is TGTGCCAGCAGCGCGGGACAGGGCCCGATCATTCAGTACTTC. Residues: CASSAGQGPIIQYF.

This clonotype was observed a handful of times. This sequence joins TRBV5-1 and TRBJ1-4; maybe TRBD1 (5 bases). The CDR3 is 15 residues long. V was trimmed by 0 bases and J by 4 bases, leaving 10 bases between them. Germline V gene lookup returns CDR1 SGHRS and CDR2 YFSETQ. CDR3 residues: CASSLATQVNEKLFF. In nucleotides, the CDR3 is TGCGCCAGCAGCTTGGCCACACAGGTTAATGAAAAACTGTTTTTT.

The chain couples TRBV13 to TRBJ2-1; 10 bases match TRBD2. CDR3 length: 15 residues. Trimming at V came to 7 bases and at J to 2 bases, leaving 5 bases not matched to a gene. From germline, CDR1 is PRHDT and CDR2 FYEKMQ (reference sequence). DNA of the CDR3: TGTGCCAGCACATGGACTAGCGGAACCTACAATGAGCAGTTCTTC. Protein: CASTWTSGTYNEQFF.

Only a few counts were recorded for this clonotype. The chain has TRBV12-3 or TRBV12-4 and TRBJ1-6; a possible D gene is TRBD1 (5 bases). This CDR3 region has 14 residues. The germline V and J ends were trimmed by 6 bases and 10 bases, with 16 bases remaining between them. DNA for the CDR3: TGTGCCAGCAGGCTATTGGGGCGGATCTCACCCCTCCACTTT. This encodes CASRLLGRISPLHF.

This clonotype was picked up many times. The rearrangement links TRBV7-2 to TRBJ2-5; 8 bases agree with TRBD1. Germline CDR1 reads SGHTA; CDR2 reads FQGNSA. V lost 5 bases to trimming and J lost 5 bases; unmatched junction nucleotides: 4. CDR3 length: 13 residues. DNA for the CDR3: TGTGCCAGCAGCCCGCAGGGGGCTGAGACCCAGTACTTC. Encoded protein: CASSPQGAETQYF.

This clonotype occurred many times. This sequence joins TRBV12-3 or TRBV12-4 and TRBJ1-2; D perhaps matches TRBD1 (5 bases). Trimming shortened V by 5 bases and J by 4 bases, and 17 bases separated the two germline ends. CDR3 length equals 15 residues. CDR3 nucleotides: TGTGCCAGCAGTCTAATGGGACCGATGTCCTATGGCTACACCTTC. Translated, it gives CASSLMGPMSYGYTF.

The chain carries TRBV24-1 and TRBJ2-3, with 8 positions matching TRBD1. CDR1 is KGHDR, CDR2 SFDVKD, per germline. The CDR3 sequence is 15 residues long. J gave up 3 bases and V 4 bases, and 5 bases lay outside the gene matches. CDR3 DNA: TGTGCCACCAGTGAACGACAGGGGAGGACAGATACGCAGTATTTT. As protein: CATSERQGRTDTQYF.

Comments on this clonotype: An end of the junction differs from the germline gene, which may be a read error. The chain employs TRBV20-1 and TRBJ2-7, with 9 bases aligning to TRBD2. The CDR3 length is 13 residues. The germline gives CDR1 DFQATT, CDR2 SNEGSKA (reference sequence). CDR3 region: CCASSGRPYEQYF. CDR3 bases: TGCTGTGCTAGCAGCGGGAGGCCCTACGAGCAGTACTTC.

This clonotype was counted only a few times. J is TRBJ2-3 and V is TRBV20-1; D assignment may be TRBD1 or TRBD2 (5 bases each). The CDR3 is made up of 15 amino acids. CDR1 and CDR2 from the germline V gene are DFQATT and SNEGSKA (reference sequence). Trimming pared 0 bases from V and 7 bases from J, leaving 17 bases between. The CDR3: CSARDRALEGYTQYF. In DNA form, the CDR3 reads TGCAGTGCTAGAGACCGGGCCCTCGAGGGGTATACGCAGTATTTT.

This CDR3 is CASSGRRNTGELFF. As DNA, the CDR3 is TGTGCCAGCTCGGGACGGAGGAACACCGGGGAGCTGTTTTTT. The chain employs TRBV12-3 or TRBV12-4 and TRBJ2-2; TRBD1 or TRBD2 may be the D gene (5 bases each). The CDR3 spans 14 residues. V was pared by 8 bases and J by 1 base, with 11 bases between.

The V gene is TRBV6-1, the J gene TRBJ2-6; 7 bases are shared with TRBD1. Per germline, CDR1 MNHNS and CDR2 SASEGT. Trimming removed 6 bases from V and 1 base from J; junction bases left unmatched: 3. The CDR3 sequence is 15 residues long. The CDR3 loop is CASRQGQSGANVLTF. In nucleotides, the CDR3 is TGTGCCAGCAGGCAGGGACAGTCTGGGGCCAACGTCCTGACTTTC.

This clonotype showed up many times. This chain connects TRBV6-6 to TRBJ2-3; unclear D gene. The CDR3 runs 12 residues. Germline V lookup: CDR1 MNHNY, CDR2 SVGAGI (reference sequence). Trimming removed 0 bases from V and 6 bases from J, with 4 bases in between. CDR3 in amino acids: CASSYSKDTQYF. CDR3 bases: TGTGCCAGCAGTTACTCGAAGGATACGCAGTATTTT.

This clonotype turned up a few times. Here the CDR3 reads CASSEGEYEQYF. CDR3 DNA: TGTGCCAGCAGTGAAGGGGAATACGAGCAGTACTTC. The chain links TRBV12-3 or TRBV12-4 to TRBJ2-7, with D tentatively TRBD1 (5 bases). The V end was cut by 5 bases, the J end by 4 bases, with 9 bases between. This CDR3 contains 12 residues.

This clonotype was observed a handful of times. CDR3: CASSWVTDPYTQYF. For the CDR3, the DNA is TGTGCCAGCAGTTGGGTGACAGATCCTTATACGCAGTATTTT. The chain joins TRBV6-5 to TRBJ2-3; possibly TRBD1 for D (5 bases). Germline CDR1 reads MNHEY; CDR2 reads SVGAGI. CDR3 size: 14 residues. Between the trimmed V and J ends, which lost 4 bases and 7 bases, there was a span of 15 bases.

A few counts support this clonotype. The CDR3, as DNA: TGCAGCGTCCTAAACAGGGGGCGGACCACTGAAGCTTTCTTT. It specifies CSVLNRGRTTEAFF. This chain connects TRBV29-1 to TRBJ1-1; TRBD1 matches 9 bases. The ends lost 6 bases at V and 4 bases at J; junction bases unmatched: 9. The CDR3 extends over 14 amino acids. Germline CDR1 reads SQVTM; CDR2 reads ANQGSEA.